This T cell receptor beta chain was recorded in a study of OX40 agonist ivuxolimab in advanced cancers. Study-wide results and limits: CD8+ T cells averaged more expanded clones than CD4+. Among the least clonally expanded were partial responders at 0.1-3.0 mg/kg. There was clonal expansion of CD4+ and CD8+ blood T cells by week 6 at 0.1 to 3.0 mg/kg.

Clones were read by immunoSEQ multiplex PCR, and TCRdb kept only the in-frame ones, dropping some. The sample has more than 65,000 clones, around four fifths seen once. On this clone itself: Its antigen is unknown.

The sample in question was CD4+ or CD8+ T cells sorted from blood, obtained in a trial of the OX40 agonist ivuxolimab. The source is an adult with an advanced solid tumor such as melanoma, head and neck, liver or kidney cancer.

Here the CDR3 reads CATSRDALRDSSYEQYF. The CDR3 DNA is TGTGCCACCAGCAGAGATGCTCTACGGGACAGCTCCTACGAGCAGTACTTC. This sequence joins TRBV15 and TRBJ2-7; TRBD1 agrees at 7 bases. The CDR3 spans 17 residues. Per the germline V gene, CDR1 is LNHNV and CDR2 is YYDKDF (reference sequence). Trimming removed 0 bases from V and 0 bases from J; junction bases left unmatched: 8.